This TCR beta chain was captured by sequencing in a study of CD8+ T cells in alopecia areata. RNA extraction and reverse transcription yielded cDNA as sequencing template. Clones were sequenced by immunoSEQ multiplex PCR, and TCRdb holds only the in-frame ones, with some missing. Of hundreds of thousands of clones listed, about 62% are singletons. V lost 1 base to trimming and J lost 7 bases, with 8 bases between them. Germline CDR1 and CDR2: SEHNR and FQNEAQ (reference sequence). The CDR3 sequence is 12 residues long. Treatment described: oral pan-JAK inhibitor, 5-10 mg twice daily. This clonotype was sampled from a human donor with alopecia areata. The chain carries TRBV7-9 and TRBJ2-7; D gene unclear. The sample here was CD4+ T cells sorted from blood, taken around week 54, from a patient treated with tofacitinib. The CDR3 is CASSLGSGEQYF. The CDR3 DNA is TGTGCCAGCAGCTTAGGGAGTGGAGAGCAGTACTTC.